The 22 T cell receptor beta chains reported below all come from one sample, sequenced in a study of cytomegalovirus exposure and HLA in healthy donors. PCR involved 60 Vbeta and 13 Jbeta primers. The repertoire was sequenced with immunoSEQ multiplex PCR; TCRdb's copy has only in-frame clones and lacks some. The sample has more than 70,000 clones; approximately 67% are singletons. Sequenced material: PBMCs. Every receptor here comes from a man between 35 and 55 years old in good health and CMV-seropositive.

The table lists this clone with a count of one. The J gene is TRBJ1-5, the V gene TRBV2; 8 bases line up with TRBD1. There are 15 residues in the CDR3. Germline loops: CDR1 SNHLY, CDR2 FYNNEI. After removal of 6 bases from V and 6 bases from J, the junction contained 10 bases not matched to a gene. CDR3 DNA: TGTGCCAGCAGAGTTGGACAGGGTCCCACTCAGCCCCAGCATTTT. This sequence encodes CASRVGQGPTQPQHF.

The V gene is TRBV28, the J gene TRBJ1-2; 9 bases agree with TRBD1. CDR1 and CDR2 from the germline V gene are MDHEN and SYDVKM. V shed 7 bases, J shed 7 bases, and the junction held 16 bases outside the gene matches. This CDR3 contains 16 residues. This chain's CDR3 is CASISFPSGTGLGYTF. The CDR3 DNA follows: TGTGCCAGCATTTCCTTCCCATCCGGGACAGGGCTTGGCTACACCTTC.

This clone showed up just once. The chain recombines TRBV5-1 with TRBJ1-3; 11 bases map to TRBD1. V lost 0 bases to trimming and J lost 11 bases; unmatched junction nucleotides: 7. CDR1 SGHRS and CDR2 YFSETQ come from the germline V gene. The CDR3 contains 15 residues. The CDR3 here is CASSLDRDRGYAIYF. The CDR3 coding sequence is TGCGCCAGCAGCTTGGACCGGGACAGGGGGTACGCCATATATTTT.

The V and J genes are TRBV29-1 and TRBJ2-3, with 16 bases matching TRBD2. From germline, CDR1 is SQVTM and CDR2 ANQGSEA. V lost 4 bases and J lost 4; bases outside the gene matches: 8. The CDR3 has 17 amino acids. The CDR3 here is CSVVGGLAGGPPDTQYF. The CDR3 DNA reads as TGCAGCGTTGTGGGGGGACTAGCGGGAGGGCCCCCAGATACGCAGTATTTT.

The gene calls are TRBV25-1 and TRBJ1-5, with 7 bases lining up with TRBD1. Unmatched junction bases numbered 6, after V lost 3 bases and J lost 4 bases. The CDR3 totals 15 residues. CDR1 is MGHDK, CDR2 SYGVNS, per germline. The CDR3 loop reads CASSDGARGNQPQHF. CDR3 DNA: TGTGCCAGCAGTGATGGGGCCAGGGGGAATCAGCCCCAGCATTTT.

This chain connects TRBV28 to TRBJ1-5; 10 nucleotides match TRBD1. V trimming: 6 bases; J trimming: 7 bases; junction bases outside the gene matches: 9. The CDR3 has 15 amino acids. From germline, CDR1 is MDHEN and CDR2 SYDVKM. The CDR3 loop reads CASSIQTGGLQPQHF. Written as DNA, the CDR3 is TGTGCCAGCAGCATCCAGACAGGGGGCTTGCAGCCCCAGCATTTT. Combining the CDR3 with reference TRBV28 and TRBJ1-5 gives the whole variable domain DVKVTQSSRYLVKRTGEKVFLECVQDMDHENMFWYRQDPGLGLRLIYFSYDVKMKEKGDIPEGYSVSREKKERFSLILESASTNQTSMYLCASSIQTGGLQPQHFGDGTRLSIL.

The CDR3 here is CASSLVADSYNSPLHF. Here the CDR3 DNA reads TGCGCCAGCAGCTTGGTGGCGGACTCCTATAATTCACCCCTCCACTTT. This chain uses TRBV5-1 with TRBJ1-6; D is unclear. Germline values: CDR1 SGHRS, CDR2 YFSETQ. V was clipped by 0 bases and J by 0 bases, with 7 bases between them. This CDR3 region has 16 residues. Full variable domain (rest looked up from reference TRBV5-1 and TRBJ1-6): KAGVTQTPRYLIKTRGQQVTLSCSPISGHRSVSWYQQTPGQGLQFLFEYFSETQRNKGNFPGRFSGRQFSNSRSEMNVSTLELGDSALYLCASSLVADSYNSPLHFGNGTRLTVT.

The CDR3, as DNA: TGTGCCAGCACTCCTGGCGGGGACGACTATGGCTACACCTTC. Translated: CASTPGGDDYGYTF. The V call is TRBV6-1, the J call TRBJ1-2; TRBD1 is a possible D gene (5 bases). Germline CDR1 and CDR2: MNHNS and SASEGT. V was clipped by 7 bases and J by 3 bases, with 15 bases between them. The CDR3 extends over 14 amino acids.

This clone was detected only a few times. The CDR3 DNA reads as TGCAGCGTTAACGCTCTAAACTACGGACAGGGCAGTCATCAGCCCCAGCATTTT. It yields the protein CSVNALNYGQGSHQPQHF. The gene calls are TRBV29-1 and TRBJ1-5; 8 positions agree with TRBD1. The germline V gene has CDR1 SQVTM and CDR2 ANQGSEA. There are 18 residues in the CDR3. V dropped 5 bases and J dropped 5; count of bases not matched to a gene: 20. Combining the CDR3 with reference TRBV29-1 and TRBJ1-5 gives the whole variable domain SAVISQKPSRDICQRGTSLTIQCQVDSQVTMMFWYRQQPGQSLTLIATANQGSEATYESGFVIDKFPISRPNLTFSTLTVSNMSPEDSSIYLCSVNALNYGQGSHQPQHFGDGTRLSIL.

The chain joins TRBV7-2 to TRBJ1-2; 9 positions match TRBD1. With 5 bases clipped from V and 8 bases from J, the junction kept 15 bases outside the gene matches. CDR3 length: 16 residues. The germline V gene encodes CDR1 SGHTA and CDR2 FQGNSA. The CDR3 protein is CASSPGPQGAIRGYTF. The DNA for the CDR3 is TGTGCCAGCAGCCCGGGTCCACAGGGGGCTATTCGGGGCTACACCTTC.

The CDR3 bases are TGTGCCTGGGGGGGGGTAGGGATGAGACAAGAGACCCAGTACTTC. As protein: CAWGGVGMRQETQYF. V and J are TRBV30 and TRBJ2-5; 7 bases are a match to TRBD2. The CDR3 is made up of 15 amino acids. CDR1 is GTSNPN, CDR2 SVGIG, per germline (reference sequence). Trimming cost V 5 bases and J 2 bases; bases outside gene matches: 11.

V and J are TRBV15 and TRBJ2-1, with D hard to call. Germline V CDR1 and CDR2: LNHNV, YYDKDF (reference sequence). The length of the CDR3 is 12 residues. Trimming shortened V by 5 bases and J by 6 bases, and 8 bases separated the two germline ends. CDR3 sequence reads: CATSRSRNEQFF. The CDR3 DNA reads TGTGCCACCAGCCGGAGTCGCAATGAGCAGTTCTTC.

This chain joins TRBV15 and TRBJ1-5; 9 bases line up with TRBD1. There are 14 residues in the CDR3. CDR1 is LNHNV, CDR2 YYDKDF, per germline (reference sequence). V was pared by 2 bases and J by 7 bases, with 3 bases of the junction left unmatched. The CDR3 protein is CATSRPGQGQPQHF. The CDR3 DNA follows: TGTGCCACCAGCAGACCGGGACAGGGACAGCCCCAGCATTTT.

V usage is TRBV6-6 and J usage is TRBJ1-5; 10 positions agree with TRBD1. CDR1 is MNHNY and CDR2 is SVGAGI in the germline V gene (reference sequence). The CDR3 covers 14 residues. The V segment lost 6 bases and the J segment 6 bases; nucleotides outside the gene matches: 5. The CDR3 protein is CASRSTGGRQPQHF. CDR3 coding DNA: TGTGCCAGCAGGTCGACAGGGGGCCGTCAGCCCCAGCATTTT.

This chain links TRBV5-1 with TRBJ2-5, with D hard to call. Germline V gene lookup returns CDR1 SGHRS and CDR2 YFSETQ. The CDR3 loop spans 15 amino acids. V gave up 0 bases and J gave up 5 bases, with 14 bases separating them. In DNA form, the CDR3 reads TGCGCCAGCAGCTTGGCTCAAGAGATCGGGGAGACCCAGTACTTC. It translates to CASSLAQEIGETQYF.

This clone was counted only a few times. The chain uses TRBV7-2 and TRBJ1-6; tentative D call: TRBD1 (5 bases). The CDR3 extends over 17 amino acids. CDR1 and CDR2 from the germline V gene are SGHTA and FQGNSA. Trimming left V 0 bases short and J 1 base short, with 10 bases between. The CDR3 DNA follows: TGTGCCAGCAGCTTAGCGGGGCCGGGTTCCTATAATTCACCCCTCCACTTT. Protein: CASSLAGPGSYNSPLHF.

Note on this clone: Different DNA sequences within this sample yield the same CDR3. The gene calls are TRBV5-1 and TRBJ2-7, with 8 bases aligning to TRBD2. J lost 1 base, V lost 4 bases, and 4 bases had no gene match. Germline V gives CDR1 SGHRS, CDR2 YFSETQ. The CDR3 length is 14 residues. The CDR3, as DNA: TGCGCCAGCAGCCCCGGGGGGGCTTCCTACGAGCAGTACTTC. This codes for CASSPGGASYEQYF.

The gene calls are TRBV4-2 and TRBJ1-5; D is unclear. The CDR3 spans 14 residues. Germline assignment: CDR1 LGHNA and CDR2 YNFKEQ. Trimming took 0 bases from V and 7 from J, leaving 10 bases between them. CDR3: CASSQEWPPQPQHF. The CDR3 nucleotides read TGTGCCAGCAGCCAAGAGTGGCCTCCCCAGCCCCAGCATTTT.

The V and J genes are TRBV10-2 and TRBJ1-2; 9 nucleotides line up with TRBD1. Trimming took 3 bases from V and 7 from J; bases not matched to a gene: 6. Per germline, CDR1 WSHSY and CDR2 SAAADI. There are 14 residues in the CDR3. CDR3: CASSETGTGFGYTF. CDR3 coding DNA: TGCGCCAGCAGTGAAACCGGGACAGGGTTTGGCTACACCTTC.

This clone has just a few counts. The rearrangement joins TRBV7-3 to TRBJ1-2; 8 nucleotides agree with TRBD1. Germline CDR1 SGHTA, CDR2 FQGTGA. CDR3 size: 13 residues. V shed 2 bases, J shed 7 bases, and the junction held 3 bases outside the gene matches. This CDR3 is CASSLQGARGYTF. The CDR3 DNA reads TGTGCCAGCAGCTTACAGGGGGCGCGTGGCTACACCTTC.

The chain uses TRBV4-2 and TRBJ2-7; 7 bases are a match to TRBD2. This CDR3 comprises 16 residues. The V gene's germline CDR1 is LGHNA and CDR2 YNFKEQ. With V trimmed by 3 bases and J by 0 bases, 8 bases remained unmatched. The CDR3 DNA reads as TGTGCCAGCAGCCATCCTGGGGGGGGGAGCTCCTACGAGCAGTACTTC. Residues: CASSHPGGGSSYEQYF.

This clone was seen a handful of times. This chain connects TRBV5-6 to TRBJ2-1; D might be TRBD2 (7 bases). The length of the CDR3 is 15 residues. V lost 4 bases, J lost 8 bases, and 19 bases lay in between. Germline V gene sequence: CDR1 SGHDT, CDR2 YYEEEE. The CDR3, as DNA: TGTGCCAGCAGCCCGGGGGGCGGGCTAGCCCATGAGCAGTTCTTC. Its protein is CASSPGGGLAHEQFF.